This T cell receptor beta chain was captured by sequencing in a study of human T cells and chemical hapten exposure. Background on the study: Patients, largely female, had alopecia areata, totalis or universalis.

Documented time point: patch test 2, 6 weeks after DPC sensitization. The treatment is: therapeutic diphenylcyclopropenone sensitization with weekly scalp DPC. V lost 4 bases and J lost 7, with 15 bases in between. The CDR3 sequence is 14 residues long. The germline V gene encodes CDR1 SGHRS and CDR2 YFSETQ. A few counts support this clonotype. Individual cDNA molecules each carried unique molecular identifiers attached by the library. TCRdb called the RACE reads again in MiXCR, with one record for every CDR3 protein. The sample yields about 140,000 distinct CDR3 sequences, 10% to 15% seen once. The sample in question was whole blood, obtained in connection with sensitization to the hapten diphenylcyclopropenone (DPC). This receptor was identified in a woman aged 45-59 years with alopecia areata. Some clones in this sample may be carry-over from other donors' samples. The rearrangement uses TRBV5-1 and TRBJ2-1, with D perhaps TRBD1 (5 bases). CDR3 residues: CASSPRQGGNEQFF. In DNA form, the CDR3 reads TGCGCCAGCAGCCCCAGGCAGGGTGGGAATGAGCAGTTCTTC.